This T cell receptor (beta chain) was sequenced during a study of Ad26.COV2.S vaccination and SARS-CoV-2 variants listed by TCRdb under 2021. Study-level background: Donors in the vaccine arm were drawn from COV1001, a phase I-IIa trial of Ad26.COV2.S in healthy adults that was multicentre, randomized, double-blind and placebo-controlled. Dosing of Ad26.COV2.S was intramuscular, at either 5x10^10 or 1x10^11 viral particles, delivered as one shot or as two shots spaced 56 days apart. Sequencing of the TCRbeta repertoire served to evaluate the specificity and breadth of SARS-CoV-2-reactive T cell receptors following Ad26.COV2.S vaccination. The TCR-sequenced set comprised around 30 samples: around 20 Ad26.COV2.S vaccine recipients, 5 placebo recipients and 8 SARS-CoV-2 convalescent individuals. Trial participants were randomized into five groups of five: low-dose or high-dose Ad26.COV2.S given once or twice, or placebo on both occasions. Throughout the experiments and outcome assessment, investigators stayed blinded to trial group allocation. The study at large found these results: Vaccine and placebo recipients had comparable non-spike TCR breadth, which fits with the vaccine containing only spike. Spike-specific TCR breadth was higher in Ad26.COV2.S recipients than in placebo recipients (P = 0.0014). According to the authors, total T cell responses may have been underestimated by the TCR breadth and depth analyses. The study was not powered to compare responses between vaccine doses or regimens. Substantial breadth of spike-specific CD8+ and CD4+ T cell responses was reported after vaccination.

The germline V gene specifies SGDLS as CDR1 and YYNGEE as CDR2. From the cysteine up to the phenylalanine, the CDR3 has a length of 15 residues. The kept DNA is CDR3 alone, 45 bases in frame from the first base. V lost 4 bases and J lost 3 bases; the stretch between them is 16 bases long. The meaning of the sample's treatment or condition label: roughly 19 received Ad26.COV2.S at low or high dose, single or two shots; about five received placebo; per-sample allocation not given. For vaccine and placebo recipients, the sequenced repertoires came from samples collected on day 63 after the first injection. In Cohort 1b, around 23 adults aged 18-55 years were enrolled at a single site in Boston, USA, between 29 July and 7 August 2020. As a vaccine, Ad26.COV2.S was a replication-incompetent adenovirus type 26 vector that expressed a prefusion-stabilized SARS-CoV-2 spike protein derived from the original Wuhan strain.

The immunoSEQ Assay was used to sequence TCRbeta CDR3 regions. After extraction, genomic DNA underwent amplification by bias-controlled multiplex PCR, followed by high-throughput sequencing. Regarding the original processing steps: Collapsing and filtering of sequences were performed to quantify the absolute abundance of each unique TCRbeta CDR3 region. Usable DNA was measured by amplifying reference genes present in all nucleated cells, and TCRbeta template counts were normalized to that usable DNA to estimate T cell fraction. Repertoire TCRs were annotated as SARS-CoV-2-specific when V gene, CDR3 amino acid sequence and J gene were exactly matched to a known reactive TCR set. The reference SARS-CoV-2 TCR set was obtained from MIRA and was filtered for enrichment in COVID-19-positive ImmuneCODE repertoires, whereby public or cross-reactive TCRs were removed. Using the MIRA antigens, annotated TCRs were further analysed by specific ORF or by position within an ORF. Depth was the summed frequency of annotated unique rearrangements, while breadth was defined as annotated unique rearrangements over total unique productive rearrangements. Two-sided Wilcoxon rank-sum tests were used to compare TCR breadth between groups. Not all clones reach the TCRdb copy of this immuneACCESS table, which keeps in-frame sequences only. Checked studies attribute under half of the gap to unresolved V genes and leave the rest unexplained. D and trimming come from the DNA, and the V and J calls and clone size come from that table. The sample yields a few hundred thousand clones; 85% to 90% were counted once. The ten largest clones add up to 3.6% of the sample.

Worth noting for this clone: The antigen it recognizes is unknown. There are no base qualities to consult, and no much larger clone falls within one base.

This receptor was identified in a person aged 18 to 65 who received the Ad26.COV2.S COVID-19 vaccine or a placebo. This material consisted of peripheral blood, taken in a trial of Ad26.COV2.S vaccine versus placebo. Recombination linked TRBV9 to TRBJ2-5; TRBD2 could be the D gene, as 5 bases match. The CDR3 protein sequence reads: CASSPQPTGKETQYF. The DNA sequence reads TGTGCCAGCAGCCCGCAGCCGACGGGGAAAGAGACCCAGTACTTC.